Below are 12 T cell receptor beta chains sequenced from a single sample in a study of human T cells and chemical hapten exposure. Time point described: patch test 1, 2 weeks after DPC sensitization. Treatment described: therapeutic diphenylcyclopropenone sensitization with weekly scalp DPC. From the RACE reads, TCRdb called clonotypes with MiXCR, one entry per CDR3 protein. In the table there are about 81,000 distinct CDR3 sequences, around 7.8% of which are singletons. The sample here was whole blood, taken in connection with sensitization to the hapten diphenylcyclopropenone (DPC). All receptors derive from a woman aged 25 to 39 with alopecia areata. Some clones in this sample may be carry-over from other donors' samples.

This clonotype appeared many times. V and J are TRBV5-1 and TRBJ2-1, with 7 nucleotides matching TRBD1. The CDR3 consists of 17 residues. The junction had 13 bases not matched to a gene; V was cut back by 3 bases and J by 4 bases. Germline values: CDR1 SGHRS, CDR2 YFSETQ. The CDR3 sequence: CASSSDLTGLVYNEQFF. CDR3 DNA: TGCGCCAGCAGCTCTGACTTGACAGGGCTTGTGTACAATGAGCAGTTCTTC.

Ten or more counts support this clonotype. The chain uses TRBV6-5 and TRBJ2-3, with 13 positions matching TRBD2. V shed 6 bases, J shed 6 bases, and the junction held 6 bases outside the gene matches. The CDR3 spans 15 residues. From germline, CDR1 is MNHEY and CDR2 SVGAGI. The chain's CDR3 is CASRLAGGPSDTQYF. The CDR3 DNA reads TGTGCCAGCAGACTAGCGGGGGGGCCATCCGATACGCAGTATTTT.

This chain connects TRBV4-1 to TRBJ1-5, with D perhaps matching TRBD1 (5 bases). This CDR3 region has 15 residues. CDR1 is MGHRA and CDR2 is YSYEKL in the germline V gene. Trimming took off 3 bases at V and 3 bases at J, with 12 bases between the two ends. CDR3 region: CASSQGVSNNQPQHF. The CDR3 coding sequence is TGCGCCAGCAGCCAGGGGGTCAGCAACAATCAGCCCCAGCATTTT.

This clonotype was counted at least ten times. The gene calls are TRBV7-9 and TRBJ1-1; D may be TRBD1 (5 bases). CDR1 SEHNR and CDR2 FQNEAQ come from the germline V gene (reference sequence). CDR3 length: 16 amino acids. Trimming pared 4 bases from V and 0 bases from J, leaving 15 bases between. The CDR3 loop is CASSWLRGGMNTEAFF. The CDR3 nucleotides read TGTGCCAGCAGCTGGCTCCGCGGGGGGATGAACACTGAAGCTTTCTTT.

This clonotype was seen repeatedly, ten times or more. CDR3 region: CSARDVDRGQPQHF. CDR3 sequence (DNA): TGCAGTGCTAGAGATGTGGACAGGGGGCAGCCCCAGCATTTT. The rearrangement joins TRBV20-1 to TRBJ1-5, with 10 bases lining up with TRBD1. The length of the CDR3 is 14 residues. Germline-derived CDR1 and CDR2 are DFQATT and SNEGSKA (reference sequence). The junction had 3 bases not matched to a gene; V was cut back by 0 bases and J by 7 bases.

The chain uses TRBV2 and TRBJ2-1; 7 nucleotides match TRBD1. The CDR3 has 14 residues. Germline V gives CDR1 SNHLY, CDR2 FYNNEI. V lost 8 bases and J lost 0; bases outside the gene matches: 4. CDR3 amino acids: CASHRDSSYNEQFF. In DNA, the CDR3 is TGTGCCAGCCACCGGGACAGCTCCTACAATGAGCAGTTCTTC.

This clonotype was detected a few times. V gene TRBV6-6 combines with J gene TRBJ2-5; D possibly corresponds to TRBD1 (5 bases). Looked up from germline, CDR1 is MNHNY and CDR2 is SVGAGI (reference sequence). CDR3 length: 15 amino acids. Deletions cut 0 bases from V and 5 bases from J, with 13 bases between. CDR3 residues: CASSYSRTTSETQYF. In DNA, the CDR3 is TGTGCCAGCAGTTACTCTCGGACAACCTCGGAGACCCAGTACTTC.

This clonotype was observed at least ten times. This chain links TRBV9 with TRBJ1-1; D is ambiguous. The CDR3 consists of 15 residues. Trimming took off 0 bases at V and 1 base at J, with 10 bases between the two ends. Per germline, CDR1 SGDLS and CDR2 YYNGEE. The CDR3 is CASSVGPGPNTEAFF. CDR3 bases: TGTGCCAGCAGCGTAGGGCCAGGCCCGAACACTGAAGCTTTCTTT.

There are many counts of this clonotype. The chain has TRBV20-1 and TRBJ1-6; tentatively, D is TRBD1 (6 bases). From germline, CDR1 is DFQATT and CDR2 SNEGSKA (reference sequence). CDR3 length: 14 residues. V dropped 5 bases and J dropped 7 bases, with 15 bases sitting between them. The CDR3 here is CSARTAVYNSPLHF. CDR3 DNA: TGCAGTGCTCGGACAGCAGTATACAATTCACCCCTCCACTTT.

This clonotype was counted a few times. This chain connects TRBV3-1 to TRBJ1-4, with D unresolved. Trimming removed 2 bases at V and 0 bases at J, with 7 bases between. The germline V gene encodes CDR1 LGHDT and CDR2 YNNKEL (reference sequence). The length of the CDR3 is 15 residues. CDR3 sequence: CASSQYLTTNEKLFF. The CDR3 DNA sequence: TGTGCCAGCAGCCAATACTTAACAACTAATGAAAAACTGTTTTTT.

This clonotype was seen a few times. V gene TRBV5-1 combines with J gene TRBJ2-1, with D maybe TRBD1 (5 bases). The V gene's germline CDR1 is SGHRS and CDR2 YFSETQ. This CDR3 is built from 13 residues. Trimming cost V 4 bases and J 4 bases, with 9 bases left between them. As DNA, the CDR3 is TGCGCCAGCAGCATGGACATTTACAATGAGCAGTTCTTC. It yields the protein CASSMDIYNEQFF.

This chain connects TRBV20-1 to TRBJ2-5; 11 nucleotides agree with TRBD2. Germline trimming cut 0 bases from V and 2 bases from J; bases unmatched to any gene: 5. Germline values: CDR1 DFQATT, CDR2 SNEGSKA (reference sequence). The CDR3 runs to 16 residues. CDR3 bases: TGCAGTGCTAGAGATCCGACTAGCGGGGAACAAGAGACCCAGTACTTC. Protein: CSARDPTSGEQETQYF.